This TCR beta chain was found in a study of T cells in Graves' hyperthyroidism and ophthalmopathy. V gave up 5 bases and J gave up 0 bases, with 8 bases separating them. The CDR3 length is 15 residues. Germline V gene sequence: CDR1 SGHTA, CDR2 FQGNSA. This clonotype was seen only a few times. Regions amplified from RNA transcripts were the TCR beta CDR3 regions. Initially, a first-round RT-PCR of the TCR CDR3 employed the HTBI primer set. TCRdb reprocessed the multiplex PCR reads with MiXCR, giving one entry per CDR3 protein. The data hold 500,000 to 750,000 distinct CDR3 sequences, with around a sixth observed a single time.

This chain links TRBV7-2 with TRBJ2-6, with no clear D. The TCR was taken from a woman aged 25 to 39 with Graves' hyperthyroidism. Source material: blood. The CDR3 region is CASSLQASGANVLTF. CDR3 nucleotides: TGTGCCAGCAGCCTTCAAGCCTCTGGGGCCAACGTCCTGACTTTC.